These T cell receptor beta chains were read from a single sample in a study of T cells in Graves' hyperthyroidism and ophthalmopathy. MiXCR, run by TCRdb on the multiplex PCR reads, gives a single entry per CDR3 protein. The sample lists approximately 370,000 distinct CDR3 sequences; about 16% were seen once. Sequences were obtained from blood. These receptors were collected from a woman in her twenties or thirties with Graves' hyperthyroidism. Each CDR3 is given with its conserved first and last residue. D genes are given only for firm matches. Clone sizes are given selectively: once, few, many, or a class where the clone is expanded.

v_gene: TRBV7-2; d_gene: TRBD2; abundance: .; j_gene: TRBJ2-1; CDR3nt: TGTGCCAGCAGCCGCCCTCTAGCGGGAGCGCTTGAGCAGTTCTTC; CDR3aa: CASSRPLAGALEQFF
v_gene: TRBV7-9; d_gene: TRBD2; abundance: .; j_gene: TRBJ2-1; CDR3nt: TGTGCCAGCAACCCCCGGGGACTAGCGGGAGAGGAGCAGTTCTTC; CDR3aa: CASNPRGLAGEEQFF
v_gene: TRBV28; d_gene: TRBD2; abundance: .; j_gene: TRBJ2-7; CDR3nt: TGTGCCAGCAGTTCGTACGCCGGGACTAGCAGGTACGAGCAGTACTTC; CDR3aa: CASSSYAGTSRYEQYF
v_gene: TRBV5-1; d_gene: TRBD1; abundance: .; j_gene: TRBJ2-5; CDR3nt: TGCGCCAGCAGCCCGGACAGGCCAGAGACCCAGTACTTC; CDR3aa: CASSPDRPETQYF
v_gene: TRBV20-1; d_gene: .; abundance: many; j_gene: TRBJ2-7; CDR3nt: TGCAGTGCTAGTTCTGGCTTCTCCTACGAGCAGTACTTC; CDR3aa: CSASSGFSYEQYF
v_gene: TRBV30; d_gene: TRBD2; abundance: many; j_gene: TRBJ2-5; CDR3nt: TGTGCCTGGAGTTGGGCGGGAGGGCGAGAGACCCAGTACTTC; CDR3aa: CAWSWAGGRETQYF
v_gene: TRBV20-1; d_gene: .; abundance: many; j_gene: TRBJ2-1; CDR3nt: TGCAGTGCTAGCGGCCAGTACAATGAGCAGTTCTTC; CDR3aa: CSASGQYNEQFF
v_gene: TRBV5-1; d_gene: TRBD2; abundance: few; j_gene: TRBJ2-7; CDR3nt: TGCGCCAGCAGAAGACTAGCGGAGAACTACGAGCAGTACTTC; CDR3aa: CASRRLAENYEQYF
v_gene: TRBV9; d_gene: .; abundance: many; j_gene: TRBJ2-1; CDR3nt: TGTGCCAGCAGCGCGGGCGGAAGCTCCTACAATGAGCAGTTCTTC; CDR3aa: CASSAGGSSYNEQFF
v_gene: TRBV3-1; d_gene: .; abundance: .; j_gene: TRBJ1-3; CDR3nt: TGTGCCAGCAGCCAAGATCTCTCCTCTGGAAACACCATATATTTT; CDR3aa: CASSQDLSSGNTIYF